These 8 T cell receptor beta chains came from one sample sequenced in a study of response to subunit inactivated influenza vaccine. TCRdb used MiXCR to reprocess the RT-PCR reads, holding one entry per CDR3 protein. The table lists 300,000 to 350,000 distinct CDR3 sequences, roughly 22% of them singletons. The sequences come from PBMCs from blood, collected approximately 20 months after vaccination. The receptors derive from a man between 50 and 75 years old who received an inactivated influenza vaccine.

The V and J genes are TRBV28 and TRBJ2-1; 7 bases fit TRBD1. In germline, CDR1 is MDHEN, CDR2 SYDVKM. This CDR3 contains 14 residues. The J segment lost 7 bases and the V segment lost 0 bases, leaving 3 bases of the junction unmatched. CDR3 region: CASSLWTGTNEQFF. DNA of the CDR3: TGTGCCAGCAGTTTATGGACAGGGACAAATGAGCAGTTCTTC.

The CDR3, as DNA: TGTGCCAGCAGTTTAGACGGGGTCAGGGACACCGGGGAGCTGTTTTTT. Translation: CASSLDGVRDTGELFF. This chain connects TRBV12-3 or TRBV12-4 to TRBJ2-2; D may be TRBD1 or TRBD2 (5 bases each). Trimming shortened V by 1 base and J by 3 bases, and 12 bases separated the two germline ends. The CDR3 has 16 amino acids.

This clonotype was picked up many times. The chain has TRBV5-5 and TRBJ1-3; D is undetermined. Trimming left V 0 bases short and J 2 bases short, with 3 bases between. The germline V gene encodes CDR1 SGHKS and CDR2 YYEKEE (reference sequence). CDR3 length: 13 amino acids. CDR3: CASSLDPGNTIYF. CDR3 sequence (DNA): TGTGCCAGCAGCTTGGATCCTGGAAACACCATATATTTT. Drawing the rest from reference TRBV5-5 and TRBJ1-3, the complete variable domain is DAGVTQSPTHLIKTRGQQVTLRCSPISGHKSVSWYQQVLGQGPQFIFQYYEKEERGRGNFPDRFSARQFPNYSSELNVNALLLGDSALYLCASSLDPGNTIYFGEGSWLTVV.

The rearrangement joins TRBV19 to TRBJ1-3; 8 positions match TRBD1. V lost 5 bases and J lost 0; bases outside the gene matches: 9. The CDR3 is 17 amino acids. Germline lookup yields CDR1 LNHDA and CDR2 SQIVND (reference sequence). In DNA form, the CDR3 reads TGTGCCAGTAGTCGTGGGACAGGACGCAGCTCTGGAAACACCATATATTTT. Amino acid sequence: CASSRGTGRSSGNTIYF.

Only a few counts were recorded for this clonotype. The chain couples TRBV12-3 or TRBV12-4 to TRBJ1-1; TRBD1 might be the D (6 bases). The CDR3 sequence is 13 residues long. Deletions cut 7 bases from V and 3 bases from J, with 12 bases between. The CDR3, as DNA: TGTGCCAGCAACAGACAGGTCCACACTGAAGCTTTCTTT. This gives the protein CASNRQVHTEAFF.

This clonotype has more than one count but fewer than ten. The J gene is TRBJ1-2, the V gene TRBV14; D uncertain. The V gene's germline CDR1 is SGHDN and CDR2 FVKESK. V was shortened by 4 bases and J by 4 bases, with 19 bases between the two germline ends. The CDR3 runs 16 residues. CDR3 bases: TGTGCCAGCAGCCCTATGCAGACGACTCTAATCTATGGCTACACCTTC. Protein product: CASSPMQTTLIYGYTF.

This clonotype was seen only a few times. The chain carries TRBV7-2 and TRBJ2-5; 7 bases are shared with TRBD1. The CDR3 totals 13 residues. The germline V gene encodes CDR1 SGHTA and CDR2 FQGNSA. After removal of 5 bases from V and 5 bases from J, the junction contained 5 bases not matched to a gene. CDR3 loop: CASSAGQVETQYF. The CDR3 coding sequence is TGTGCCAGCAGCGCTGGACAGGTGGAGACCCAGTACTTC.

The chain employs TRBV30 and TRBJ1-2, with a possible D match to TRBD1 (6 bases). The CDR3 totals 13 residues. With 4 bases removed from V and 5 bases from J, the gap between germline ends came to 14 bases. Germline V gives CDR1 GTSNPN, CDR2 SVGIG (reference sequence). This CDR3 reads CAWKGGATYGYTF. DNA of the CDR3: TGTGCCTGGAAGGGGGGCGCAACGTATGGCTACACCTTC.